This entry describes one TCR beta chain. Profiled with immunoSEQ multiplex PCR; TCRdb holds only in-frame clones, not every one. The repertoire includes roughly 67,000 clones, roughly 90% of them detected once, and roughly a tenth sits in the top ten. The CDR3 has 17 amino acids. Germline CDR1 reads ENHRY; CDR2 reads SYGVKD. After removal of 2 bases from V and 0 bases from J, the junction contained 5 bases not matched to a gene. This specimen comes from a study of OX40 agonist ivuxolimab in advanced cancers. Collection of blood occurred at baseline, at cycle 4 day 1, and at cycle 7 day 1. The gene calls are TRBV10-3 and TRBJ1-5; 9 nucleotides line up with TRBD1. The sequences come from CD4+ or CD8+ T cells sorted from blood, collected in a trial of the OX40 agonist ivuxolimab. The sequence came from an adult with an advanced solid tumor such as melanoma, head and neck, liver or kidney cancer. CDR3 bases: TGTGCCATCAGTGAGGAGACAGGGGGGAATAGCAATCAGCCCCAGCATTTT. Translated: CAISEETGGNSNQPQHF.